This T cell receptor (beta chain) was found in a study of blood T cell repertoires in COVID-19. Study context: Collection of acute and convalescent COVID-19 samples took place in the United States, Italy and Spain. Sources were T cells, B-cell-depleted T cells, or PBMCs; the material itself was cDNA or gDNA.

Method: immunoSEQ multiplex PCR; TCRdb's copy keeps in-frame clones and lacks some. The sample shows approximately 11,000 clones, approximately 80% of them seen only once. This clonotype originated in a woman in her sixties or seventies with acute or convalescent COVID-19. What was sequenced was peripheral blood.

The DNA of the CDR3 is TGTGCCAGCAGTGACTTACCGACAGCGATGAACACTGAAGCTTTCTTT. Its translation is CASSDLPTAMNTEAFF. This chain connects TRBV2 to TRBJ1-1; D possibly corresponds to TRBD1 (5 bases). Deletions cut 3 bases from V and 0 bases from J, with 14 bases between. The CDR3 length is 16 residues. Germline CDR1 is SNHLY and CDR2 is FYNNEI.